Presented here are 32 T cell receptor beta chains from one specimen sequenced in a study of CD8+ T cells in alopecia areata. RNA extraction was followed by reverse transcription into cDNA, which acted as the sequencing template. The data were produced by immunoSEQ multiplex PCR, yet TCRdb's version contains in-frame clones alone and is incomplete. The sample has approximately 18,000 clones, 50% to 60% seen once. Specified treatment: oral pan-JAK inhibitor, 5-10 mg twice daily. Alopecia areata patients provided lesional scalp punch biopsies and peripheral blood, both collected for the study. Material: skin, obtained at week 4, from a patient treated with tofacitinib. The source is a human donor with alopecia areata.

J is TRBJ1-1 and V is TRBV6-5, with a tentative D call TRBD1 (5 bases). The germline V gene has CDR1 MNHEY and CDR2 SVGAGI. Trimming pared 3 bases from V and 3 bases from J, leaving 11 bases between. The CDR3 sequence is 14 residues long. The CDR3 DNA is TGTGCCAGCAGTTATGGGGGAGGATACACTGAAGCTTTCTTT. Encoded protein: CASSYGGGYTEAFF.

In its sample, this clone ranks as large. The chain couples TRBV4-1 to TRBJ1-2; D gene unclear. Trimming pared 3 bases from V and 1 base from J, leaving 12 bases between. The CDR3 runs to 15 residues. Germline assignment: CDR1 MGHRA and CDR2 YSYEKL. The CDR3, as DNA: TGCGCCAGCAGCCAGTGGGAGGGAGATAACTATGGCTACACCTTC. Translated, it gives CASSQWEGDNYGYTF.

This clone has just a few counts. CDR3 loop: CASSVAGQAADTQYF. For the CDR3, the DNA is TGTGCCAGCAGCGTAGCGGGACAGGCGGCAGATACGCAGTATTTT. The rearrangement uses TRBV9 and TRBJ2-3, with 8 positions matching TRBD1. Losses at the gene ends were 0 bases for V and 4 bases for J; bases not matched to a gene: 4. CDR1 and CDR2 (germline): SGDLS, YYNGEE. CDR3 length equals 15 residues.

V and J are TRBV28 and TRBJ2-3; 11 positions agree with TRBD2. The CDR3 spans 15 residues. The germline V gene encodes CDR1 MDHEN and CDR2 SYDVKM. The junction had 9 bases not matched to a gene; V was cut back by 7 bases and J by 6 bases. The CDR3 here is CASTRTSGLGDTQYF. CDR3 sequence (DNA): TGTGCCAGCACAAGGACTAGCGGGTTGGGGGATACGCAGTATTTT.

The chain recombines TRBV2 with TRBJ2-7, with 13 positions matching TRBD2. The length of the CDR3 is 15 residues. The trim removed 7 bases at V and 1 base at J, leaving 4 bases unmatched. Germline V CDR1 and CDR2: SNHLY, FYNNEI. In DNA form, the CDR3 reads TGTGCCAGCACTCCGGGACTAGCGGGGTCCTACGAGCAGTACTTC. Translating gives CASTPGLAGSYEQYF.

The chain recombines TRBV7-2 with TRBJ2-2, with 8 positions matching TRBD2. CDR3 length equals 15 residues. Trimming cost V 1 base and J 5 bases; bases outside gene matches: 3. CDR1 and CDR2 from the germline V gene are SGHTA and FQGNSA. CDR3 region: CASSLDSGATGELFF. For the CDR3, the DNA is TGTGCCAGCAGCTTAGATAGCGGGGCTACCGGGGAGCTGTTTTTT.

The chain couples TRBV27 to TRBJ2-7; the D gene is possibly TRBD1 (5 bases). The V and J ends lost 10 bases and 7 bases respectively, with 20 bases between them. CDR1 MNHEY and CDR2 SMNVEV come from the germline V gene (reference sequence). The CDR3 spans 13 residues. The CDR3 sequence is CATRWGGPREQYF. The CDR3 DNA sequence: TGTGCCACCCGGTGGGGCGGACCTCGGGAGCAGTACTTC.

The CDR3: CASSLDFQWADYGYTF. For the CDR3, the DNA is TGTGCCAGCAGCTTAGACTTTCAATGGGCAGACTATGGCTACACCTTC. This chain joins TRBV7-2 and TRBJ1-2; D unresolved. This CDR3 has 16 residues. Germline V lookup: CDR1 SGHTA, CDR2 FQGNSA. V was shortened by 1 base and J by 3 bases, with 15 bases between the two germline ends.

The chain uses TRBV7-2 and TRBJ2-5; D not resolved. V was pared by 1 base and J by 2 bases, with 17 bases between. CDR3 length: 17 residues. From germline, CDR1 is SGHTA and CDR2 FQGNSA. CDR3 in amino acids: CASSLVAGSGGQETQYF. The DNA for the CDR3 is TGTGCCAGCAGCTTAGTCGCCGGGTCCGGTGGACAAGAGACCCAGTACTTC.

This rearrangement joins TRBV4-3 to TRBJ2-1; unclear D gene. The CDR3 covers 16 residues. Germline values: CDR1 LGHNA, CDR2 YSLEER. Trimming left V 0 bases short and J 0 bases short, with 9 bases between. The CDR3 spells CASSQEAGASYNEQFF. DNA of the CDR3: TGCGCCAGCAGCCAAGAGGCAGGCGCCTCCTACAATGAGCAGTTCTTC.

V gene TRBV30 combines with J gene TRBJ1-6, with D possibly being TRBD1 (6 bases). Trimming took 3 bases from V and 9 from J, leaving 15 bases between them. The germline V gene has CDR1 GTSNPN and CDR2 SVGIG (reference sequence). CDR3 length: 14 residues. The CDR3 spells CAWSSGGGRSPLHF. The CDR3 DNA reads as TGTGCCTGGAGCTCCGGGGGGGGCCGTTCACCCCTCCACTTT.

The gene calls are TRBV30 and TRBJ1-1; 10 bases agree with TRBD1. This CDR3 has 20 residues. The germline CDR1 and CDR2 sequences are GTSNPN and SVGIG (reference sequence). V trimming: 4 bases; J trimming: 8 bases; junction bases outside the gene matches: 28. The chain's CDR3 is CAWMWKPGTGERSIRGEAFF. The DNA of the CDR3 is TGTGCCTGGATGTGGAAGCCAGGGACAGGGGAGCGGAGTATACGGGGGGAAGCTTTCTTT. Full variable domain (remainder filled in from reference TRBV30 and TRBJ1-1): SQTIHQWPATLVQPVGSPLSLECTVEGTSNPNLYWYRQAAGRGLQLLFYSVGIGQISSEVPQNLSASRPQDRQFILSSKKLLLSDSGFYLCAWMWKPGTGERSIRGEAFFGQGTRLTVV.

The chain couples TRBV6-1 to TRBJ2-3; tentative D call: TRBD2 (6 bases). Trimming pared 4 bases from V and 2 bases from J, leaving 16 bases between. Germline CDR1 and CDR2: MNHNS and SASEGT. This CDR3 comprises 16 residues. The CDR3 DNA follows: TGTGCCAGCAGTGGGCGACTAGGCTCCACCACAGATACGCAGTATTTT. Translating gives CASSGRLGSTTDTQYF.

The chain carries TRBV14 and TRBJ2-5; D is perhaps TRBD1 (6 bases). The germline V gene has CDR1 SGHDN and CDR2 FVKESK. This CDR3 comprises 14 residues. V gave up 7 bases and J gave up 4 bases, with 16 bases separating them. CDR3 coding DNA: TGTGCCAGCAACAAACAGGGAGTACGAGAGACCCAGTACTTC. The encoded protein is CASNKQGVRETQYF.

The chain combines TRBV7-6 with TRBJ2-7; tentatively, D is TRBD2 (7 bases). Germline CDR1 and CDR2: SGHVS and FNYEAQ. Trimming took 2 bases from V and 3 from J, leaving 14 bases between them. CDR3 length: 15 amino acids. The CDR3 DNA reads TGTGCCAGCAGCTTATGGCGGGGGCCGAGCTACGAGCAGTACTTC. Translated: CASSLWRGPSYEQYF.

V and J are TRBV4-2 and TRBJ2-3, with 11 nucleotides matching TRBD2. V shed 1 base, J shed 5 bases, and the junction held 8 bases outside the gene matches. This CDR3 has 17 amino acids. CDR1 is LGHNA and CDR2 is YNFKEQ in the germline V gene. In DNA, the CDR3 is TGTGCCAGCAGCCAAGGACCTACTAGCGGGGGTCAAGATACGCAGTATTTT. Amino acid sequence: CASSQGPTSGGQDTQYF.

The chain carries TRBV2 and TRBJ1-5, with D possibly being TRBD1 (5 bases). Germline assignment: CDR1 SNHLY and CDR2 FYNNEI. This CDR3 is 15 amino acids long. V lost 4 bases and J 0 bases, leaving 10 bases between the germline ends. Here the CDR3 DNA reads TGTGCCAGCAGTGGGGACCTTTATAGCAATCAGCCCCAGCATTTT. Translated: CASSGDLYSNQPQHF.

The rearrangement joins TRBV5-5 to TRBJ2-3, with D perhaps matching TRBD2 (7 bases). V was clipped by 4 bases and J by 4 bases, with 19 bases between them. Per the germline V gene, CDR1 is SGHKS and CDR2 is YYEKEE (reference sequence). The CDR3 has 16 residues. The CDR3 here is CASSIPRGAPSDTQYF. The CDR3 DNA reads as TGTGCCAGCAGCATCCCTCGGGGGGCCCCTTCAGATACGCAGTATTTT.

This chain uses TRBV6-1 with TRBJ2-1; D perhaps matches TRBD1 (5 bases). V dropped 6 bases and J dropped 0 bases, with 12 bases sitting between them. Per the germline V gene, CDR1 is MNHNS and CDR2 is SASEGT. The CDR3 is made up of 15 amino acids. The CDR3, as DNA: TGTGCCAGCAGATCTAGGGGTGGCTCCTACAATGAGCAGTTCTTC. This codes for CASRSRGGSYNEQFF.

The chain uses TRBV7-9 and TRBJ2-7, with D possibly TRBD1 on 5 matching bases. CDR1 and CDR2 from the germline V gene are SEHNR and FQNEAQ (reference sequence). The CDR3 loop spans 13 amino acids. V dropped 2 bases and J dropped 3 bases, with 8 bases sitting between them. In nucleotides, the CDR3 is TGTGCCAGCAGCTTAAAGGGGAACTACGAGCAGTACTTC. Residues: CASSLKGNYEQYF.

This clone was seen a few times. The chain is built from TRBV28 and TRBJ1-2, with 8 bases that match TRBD1. Germline assignment: CDR1 MDHEN and CDR2 SYDVKM. The V gene end was trimmed by 3 bases and the J gene end by 6 bases; junction bases not matched to a gene: 6. The CDR3 consists of 14 residues. For the CDR3, the DNA is TGTGCCAGCAGTTTGTGGTCAGGGGGCAATGGCTACACCTTC. Protein product: CASSLWSGGNGYTF.

In DNA, the CDR3 is TGCGCCAGCAGCTCCGGACAGTACAATGAGCAGTTCTTC. Translating it yields CASSSGQYNEQFF. The V and J genes are TRBV5-1 and TRBJ2-1; a weak D match, TRBD1 (6 bases). Germline V gives CDR1 SGHRS, CDR2 YFSETQ. V was cut by 3 bases and J by 4 bases, with 8 bases left in between. The CDR3 sequence is 13 residues long. The full variable domain, its missing parts supplied by reference TRBV5-1 and TRBJ2-1, is KAGVTQTPRYLIKTRGQQVTLSCSPISGHRSVSWYQQTPGQGLQFLFEYFSETQRNKGNFPGRFSGRQFSNSRSEMNVSTLELGDSALYLCASSSGQYNEQFFGPGTRLTVL.

This clone was seen more than once but under ten times. The chain combines TRBV27 with TRBJ1-1; possible D gene TRBD1, 6 bases. With 3 bases removed from V and 6 bases from J, the gap between germline ends came to 17 bases. The germline V gene has CDR1 MNHEY and CDR2 SMNVEV (reference sequence). The CDR3 spans 15 residues. The CDR3 DNA reads as TGTGCCAGCAGTTTCAGCGGGACTCCAGGGGCTGAAGCTTTCTTT. It encodes CASSFSGTPGAEAFF.

V usage is TRBV5-4 and J usage is TRBJ2-5; tentative D call: TRBD2 (6 bases). The CDR3 length is 13 residues. V was clipped by 2 bases and J by 4 bases, with 9 bases between them. CDR1 and CDR2 from the germline V gene are SGHNT and YYREEE (reference sequence). CDR3 DNA: TGTGCCAGCAGCTTCTCTAGCGCAGAGACCCAGTACTTC. Translation: CASSFSSAETQYF.

V is TRBV5-1 and J is TRBJ2-5, with unresolved D. V was shortened by 6 bases and J by 0 bases, with 6 bases between the two germline ends. The CDR3 contains 12 residues. Germline-derived CDR1 and CDR2 are SGHRS and YFSETQ. DNA for the CDR3: TGCGCCAGCAAGGCCAACCAAGAGACCCAGTACTTC. This encodes CASKANQETQYF.

The chain is built from TRBV29-1 and TRBJ2-1, with D hard to call. V lost 2 bases, J lost 6 bases, and 23 bases lay in between. CDR1 SQVTM and CDR2 ANQGSEA come from the germline V gene. The CDR3 spans 17 residues. CDR3 loop: CSVEIVLALGFINEQFF. In DNA form, the CDR3 reads TGCAGCGTTGAAATTGTGCTGGCGCTTGGGTTTATCAATGAGCAGTTCTTC.

The V gene is TRBV28, the J gene TRBJ2-3; perhaps TRBD2 as D (7 bases). V lost 2 bases, J lost 6 bases, and 15 bases lay in between. CDR1 MDHEN and CDR2 SYDVKM come from the germline V gene. This CDR3 region has 15 residues. The CDR3 reads CASSLGGGPSDTQYF. The CDR3 region has the DNA TGTGCCAGCAGTTTAGGGGGGGGGCCGTCCGATACGCAGTATTTT.

The chain recombines TRBV11-2 with TRBJ2-7, with D perhaps assigned TRBD1 or TRBD2 (6 bases each). V dropped 4 bases and J dropped 7 bases, with 29 bases sitting between them. CDR3 length equals 18 residues. Germline loops: CDR1 SGHAT, CDR2 FQNNGV. CDR3: CASSSRASGQTRKLEQYF. CDR3 nucleotide sequence: TGTGCCAGCAGCTCCCGCGCCTCAGGACAGACTAGGAAGTTGGAGCAGTACTTC.

A word on this clone: The sample carries other DNA sequences with the same CDR3. The genes are TRBV2 and TRBJ2-2; perhaps TRBD2 as D (6 bases). Germline lookup yields CDR1 SNHLY and CDR2 FYNNEI. V was shortened by 6 bases and J by 4 bases, with 9 bases between the two germline ends. The CDR3 sequence is 13 residues long. CDR3 DNA: TGTGCCAGCAGCGGGGGACCCACCGGGGAGCTGTTTTTT. Protein product: CASSGGPTGELFF.

The genes are TRBV5-4 and TRBJ2-7, with 7 bases aligning to TRBD2. This CDR3 contains 15 residues. Trimming removed 2 bases from V and 9 bases from J; junction bases left unmatched: 14. Germline lookup yields CDR1 SGHNT and CDR2 YYREEE (reference sequence). DNA for the CDR3: TGTGCCAGCAGCTTAGCGACGGGGGGAGACCTGGGGCAGTACTTC. Its translation is CASSLATGGDLGQYF.

The CDR3: CASSHDSPTDTQYF. CDR3 bases: TGTGCCAGCAGTCATGACAGCCCCACAGATACGCAGTATTTT. V is TRBV28 and J is TRBJ2-3; possible D gene TRBD1, 5 bases. Looked up from germline, CDR1 is MDHEN and CDR2 is SYDVKM. The CDR3 spans 14 residues. V was clipped by 5 bases and J by 2 bases, with 11 bases between them.

This clone was seen a handful of times. The chain combines TRBV27 with TRBJ1-6; possibly TRBD1 for D (6 bases). Trimming pared 3 bases from V and 9 bases from J, leaving 12 bases between. This CDR3 has 14 amino acids. Per germline, CDR1 MNHEY and CDR2 SMNVEV (reference sequence). Here the CDR3 DNA reads TGTGCCAGCAGTTTTGCAGGGGTAGGTTCACCCCTCCACTTT. This sequence encodes CASSFAGVGSPLHF.